The clone carrying this T cell receptor beta chain was recorded only once. V lost 3 bases and J lost 2; bases outside the gene matches: 6. CDR3 length: 16 amino acids. Germline V gene lookup returns CDR1 SGHAT and CDR2 FQNNGV. These data belong to a study of ipilimumab plus nivolumab after autologous stem cell transplantation. Overall study: The DLBCL group included primary refractory and relapsed cases.

Patients got 3 mg/kg IV nivolumab weeks 1, 4, 7, 10, then biweekly through week 26. Assay: immunoSEQ multiplex PCR; the TCRdb copy retains only in-frame clones and omits some. Of fewer than 30,000 clones listed, about 86% were seen once; the top ten hold 5.2%. The sequence was obtained from a male donor with diffuse large B-cell lymphoma. The chain recombines TRBV11-2 with TRBJ2-1, with TRBD2 identical over 8 bases. The material sequenced was PBMCs, taken in a trial of ipilimumab plus nivolumab as post-transplant consolidation. DNA for the CDR3: TGTGCCAGCAGCTTTGCAGCGGGGGACCCCTACAATGAGCAGTTCTTC. Its translation: CASSFAAGDPYNEQFF.